Presented here are 11 T cell receptor beta chains from one specimen sequenced in a study of tumor-infiltrating lymphocytes in primary liver carcinoma. With roughly 500 ng total RNA as template and a constant-region primer, TCR beta cDNA was made. ARM-PCR was slightly modified, and three nested multiplex PCR rounds with it gave rise to the TCR beta libraries. The first two PCR rounds used TRBV1-TRBV30 primers with a Cbeta primer, 10 cycles each. In TCRdb, the multiplex PCR reads were re-called with MiXCR into one record per CDR3 protein. The sample holds about 64,000 distinct CDR3 sequences, over 60% seen once. Co-extraction of RNA and DNA was performed on roughly 17-32 mg of unsorted bulk tissue. The source material was liver tumor tissue from sampling region 4. The subset is: tumor region T4, right-lateral pole. These receptors were taken from a man aged 35 to 55 with primary liver carcinoma and hepatitis B virus infection.

J is TRBJ2-7 and V is TRBV11-2; D is ambiguous. Germline assignment: CDR1 SGHAT and CDR2 FQNNGV. The CDR3 covers 13 residues. Trimming removed 8 bases at V and 7 bases at J, with 18 bases between. The chain's CDR3 is CASLDLGGWEQYF. The CDR3 DNA follows: TGTGCCAGCTTAGATCTTGGTGGATGGGAGCAGTACTTC.

Comment on this clonotype: A much larger clonotype is one base distant, so this may be a read error. This chain uses TRBV11-2 with TRBJ1-2; D call uncertain. Looked up from germline, CDR1 is SGHAT and CDR2 is FQNNGV. This CDR3 is 13 amino acids long. The CDR3 DNA is TGTGTCAGCTGCTTAGATGGAAACTATGGCTACACCTTC. Protein sequence: CVSCLDGNYGYTF.

This sequence joins TRBV19 and TRBJ2-7; 8 nucleotides align to TRBD1. CDR3 length: 14 amino acids. CDR1 LNHDA and CDR2 SQIVND come from the germline V gene (reference sequence). The V and J ends lost 6 bases and 2 bases, in that order; junction bases with no gene match: 6. The CDR3: CASSPPGQAYEQYF. The CDR3 DNA reads TGTGCCAGTAGCCCACCGGGACAGGCCTACGAGCAGTACTTC.

This rearrangement joins TRBV5-5 to TRBJ2-3; possibly TRBD1 for D (6 bases). The CDR3 has 14 amino acids. Looked up from germline, CDR1 is SGHKS and CDR2 is YYEKEE (reference sequence). The V and J ends lost 1 base and 3 bases respectively, with 9 bases between them. CDR3 sequence reads: CASSLTDRTDTQYF. The CDR3 bases are TGTGCCAGCAGCTTGACTGACAGGACAGATACGCAGTATTTT.

This chain connects TRBV5-1 to TRBJ2-1; 8 positions agree with TRBD1. CDR1 SGHRS and CDR2 YFSETQ come from the germline V gene. V lost 0 bases and J lost 5; bases outside the gene matches: 4. CDR3 length: 15 residues. CDR3: CASSLGTGSNNEQFF. The CDR3 bases are TGCGCCAGCAGCTTGGGGACAGGGTCAAACAATGAGCAGTTCTTC.

This chain uses TRBV12-3 or TRBV12-4 with TRBJ2-7; weak D call: TRBD1 (6 bases). The CDR3 is made up of 13 amino acids. V lost 6 bases, J lost 3 bases, and 12 bases lay in between. The CDR3 region is CASRRAGVYEQYF. The DNA for the CDR3 is TGTGCCAGCAGGAGGGCAGGGGTCTACGAGCAGTACTTC.

The V gene is TRBV29-1, the J gene TRBJ1-4; D may be TRBD1 (5 bases). Germline CDR1 and CDR2: SQVTM and ANQGSEA. This CDR3 contains 16 residues. Trimming shortened V by 4 bases and J by 8 bases, and 23 bases separated the two germline ends. The CDR3 DNA sequence: TGCAGCGTTGGATACGGACAATGGGACCCTGAGGAAAAACTGTTTTTT. Protein sequence: CSVGYGQWDPEEKLFF.

Note on this clonotype: No conserved phenylalanine or tryptophan is present at the end of the CDR3, so a read error is the likely explanation. This chain uses TRBV6-5 with TRBJ2-1; 9 positions agree with TRBD2. V trimming: 4 bases; J trimming: 10 bases; junction bases outside the gene matches: 11. The length of the CDR3 is 15 residues. The germline CDR1 and CDR2 sequences are MNHEY and SVGAGI. The CDR3 loop reads CASSWGGRDFDEQFS. CDR3 sequence (DNA): TGTGCCAGCAGTTGGGGCGGGAGGGACTTCGACGAGCAGTTCTCC.

To note about this clonotype: Relative to the germline gene, one junction end is altered; a read error may explain this. V is TRBV30 and J is TRBJ2-2; a weak D match, TRBD2 (6 bases). The CDR3 contains 17 residues. Germline V gene data show CDR1 as GTSNPN and CDR2 as SVGIG (reference sequence). CDR3 amino acids: CAWSVRTNGPNTGDLFF. CDR3 DNA sequence: TGTGCCTGGAGTGTACGGACTAACGGTCCGAACACCGGGGACCTGTTTTTT.

Only one count was recorded for this clonotype. One junction end disagrees with the germline gene, perhaps due to a read error. The chain employs TRBV11-2 and TRBJ2-7; D is ambiguous. Germline CDR1 and CDR2: SGHAT and FQNNGV. The CDR3 sequence is 14 residues long. As DNA, the CDR3 is TGCGCCAGTAGCTTACATCTTGGTGGATGGGAGCAGTACTTC. Protein product: CASSLHLGGWEQYF. Drawing the rest from reference TRBV11-2 and TRBJ2-7, the complete variable domain is EAGVAQSPRYKIIEKRQSVAFWCNPISGHATLYWYQQILGQGPKLLIQFQNNGVVDDSQLPKDRFSAERLKGVDSTLKIQPAKLEDSAVYLCASSLHLGGWEQYFGPGTRLTVT.

With respect to this clonotype: A junction boundary mismatches the germline segment, possibly from a read error. The J gene is TRBJ2-1, the V gene TRBV4-1, with TRBD1 matching over 7 bases. CDR3 size: 16 residues. The germline CDR1 and CDR2 sequences are MGHRA and YSYEKL. The CDR3 coding sequence is TGCGCCAACAACCAAGAGGTCGCGACAGGGTACAAAGAGCGGTTCTTC. Translation gives CANNQEVATGYKERFF.